One sample yielded the 14 T cell receptor beta chains listed below, sequenced in a study of CD4 T cells in relation to SARS-CoV-2 and coronaviruses. No antigen has been identified for these receptors. Clones were sequenced by immunoSEQ multiplex PCR, and TCRdb holds only the in-frame ones, with some missing. This sample carries about 21,000 clones, 76% of them seen once, and the ten largest clones take approximately 15%. Unexposed donor CD4+ T cells date from 2011-2018, before the COVID-19 pandemic. Isolation of CD4+ T cells took place after around 11 days in culture. Sequences were obtained from CD4+ T cells from PBMCs, cultured in vitro. All receptors derive from a human donor in good health.

The sample holds one count of this clone. The rearrangement links TRBV15 to TRBJ2-3; either TRBD1 or TRBD2 may supply D (6 bases each). Trimming pared 7 bases from V and 3 bases from J, leaving 17 bases between. Per the germline V gene, CDR1 is LNHNV and CDR2 is YYDKDF (reference sequence). The CDR3 length is 15 residues. CDR3 protein: CATTGGARGTDTQYF. In DNA form, the CDR3 reads TGTGCCACCACCGGAGGGGCGAGGGGGACAGATACGCAGTATTTT.

This chain joins TRBV3-1 (or the pseudogene TRBV3-2) and TRBJ2-2, with 7 bases matching TRBD2. CDR1 and CDR2 from the germline V gene are LGHDT and YNNKEL (reference sequence). CDR3 length: 17 amino acids. V lost 1 base to trimming and J lost 2 bases; unmatched junction nucleotides: 7. The CDR3 region has the DNA TGTGCCAGCAGCCAAGGCGTCAGCGGGATTAACACCGGGGAGCTGTTTTTT. It encodes CASSQGVSGINTGELFF.

J is TRBJ2-2 and V is TRBV9; 8 bases map to TRBD2. This CDR3 has 17 residues. Germline V gene data show CDR1 as SGDLS and CDR2 as YYNGEE. With V trimmed by 0 bases and J by 8 bases, 12 bases remained unmatched. The CDR3 region is CASSVAPAGVRLGELFF. CDR3 DNA: TGTGCCAGCAGCGTAGCTCCAGCGGGAGTTAGGCTTGGGGAGCTGTTTTTT.

The V and J genes are TRBV7-8 and TRBJ2-1; 9 positions match TRBD2. CDR3 length: 17 residues. Germline CDR1 and CDR2: SGHVS and FQNEAQ. Trimming at V came to 0 bases and at J to 6 bases, leaving 9 bases not matched to a gene. CDR3: CASSLALLAGLGNEQFF. The CDR3 nucleotides are TGTGCCAGCAGCTTAGCGCTCCTAGCGGGATTGGGCAATGAGCAGTTCTTC.

The CDR3 bases are TGTGCCAGCAGCTTGGACAGGGGCACAGATACGCAGTATTTT. This gives the protein CASSLDRGTDTQYF. The rearrangement uses TRBV11-2 and TRBJ2-3, with 8 bases that match TRBD1. The CDR3 has 14 amino acids. V lost 3 bases, J lost 1 base, and 0 bases stayed unmatched. Looked up from germline, CDR1 is SGHAT and CDR2 is FQNNGV.

This clone was observed a handful of times. This sequence joins TRBV30 and TRBJ1-1; maybe TRBD1 (5 bases). This CDR3 comprises 15 residues. Germline CDR1 and CDR2: GTSNPN and SVGIG (reference sequence). V was pared by 4 bases and J by 1 base, with 16 bases between. DNA for the CDR3: TGTGCCTGGAAAGCAGGGTTCGAGCCGAACACTGAAGCTTTCTTT. It is translated as CAWKAGFEPNTEAFF.

This clone was seen once. V gene TRBV7-9 combines with J gene TRBJ1-3, with D tentatively TRBD1 (5 bases). CDR1 is SEHNR, CDR2 FQNEAQ, per germline (reference sequence). The CDR3 consists of 13 residues. V was pared by 5 bases and J by 2 bases, with 7 bases between. This CDR3 reads CASSKGTGNTIYF. The CDR3 DNA is TGTGCCAGCAGCAAGGGGACTGGAAACACCATATATTTT.

The V gene is TRBV10-3, the J gene TRBJ2-6; D call uncertain. This CDR3 has 18 amino acids. Between the trimmed V and J ends, which lost 4 bases and 0 bases, there was a span of 16 bases. Germline CDR1 is ENHRY and CDR2 is SYGVKD. CDR3 nucleotide sequence: TGTGCCATCAGTGGATCGGGCAGGCAACTCTCTGGGGCCAACGTCCTGACTTTC. This encodes CAISGSGRQLSGANVLTF.

This chain links TRBV7-2 with TRBJ2-5; perhaps TRBD2 as D (5 bases). This CDR3 has 13 residues. Trimming took 1 base from V and 7 from J, leaving 10 bases between them. The germline gives CDR1 SGHTA, CDR2 FQGNSA. The DNA of the CDR3 is TGTGCCAGCAGCTTAGGAGGGAGCGGGACCCAGTACTTC. Translating it yields CASSLGGSGTQYF. The whole variable domain, filled in from reference TRBV7-2 and TRBJ2-5, reads GAGVSQSPSNKVTEKGKDVELRCDPISGHTALYWYRQSLGQGLEFLIYFQGNSAPDKSGLPSDRFSAERTGGSVSTLTIQRTQQEDSAVYLCASSLGGSGTQYFGPGTRLLVL.

This chain joins TRBV9 and TRBJ2-7; D perhaps matches TRBD1 (5 bases). The CDR3 contains 16 residues. The germline V and J ends were trimmed by 0 bases and 5 bases, with 18 bases remaining between them. Germline CDR1 is SGDLS and CDR2 is YYNGEE. The CDR3 nucleotides are TGTGCCAGCAGCGTAGGAAGGAAGGGGCCCATCGACGAGCAGTACTTC. Protein product: CASSVGRKGPIDEQYF. Based on the CDR3 plus reference TRBV9 and TRBJ2-7, the full variable domain is DSGVTQTPKHLITATGQRVTLRCSPRSGDLSVYWYQQSLDQGLQFLIQYYNGEERAKGNILERFSAQQFPDLHSELNLSSLELGDSALYFCASSVGRKGPIDEQYFGPGTRLTVT.

J is TRBJ1-2 and V is TRBV2; TRBD1 might be the D (6 bases). The CDR3 consists of 14 residues. Trimming left V 4 bases short and J 6 bases short, with 15 bases between. The germline gives CDR1 SNHLY, CDR2 FYNNEI. The CDR3 DNA is TGTGCCAGCAGTGCAAGGGGGGGAGGGAATGGCTACACCTTC. The encoded protein is CASSARGGGNGYTF.

The V call is TRBV18, the J call TRBJ1-3; D remains ambiguous. Germline V CDR1 and CDR2: KGHSH, LQKENI. The V gene lost 3 bases and the J gene lost 3 bases, with 12 bases spanning the gap. This CDR3 is 15 amino acids long. The CDR3 region is CASSPPEGFGNTIYF. As DNA, the CDR3 is TGTGCCAGCTCACCGCCAGAGGGTTTTGGAAACACCATATATTTT. Filled out from reference TRBV18 and TRBJ1-3, the complete variable domain reads NAGVMQNPRHLVRRRGQEARLRCSPMKGHSHVYWYRQLPEEGLKFMVYLQKENIIDESGMPKERFSAEFPKEGPSILRIQQVVRGDSAAYFCASSPPEGFGNTIYFGEGSWLTVV.

The rearrangement links TRBV10-3 to TRBJ2-7, with D perhaps TRBD1 or TRBD2 (7 bases each). Germline-derived CDR1 and CDR2 are ENHRY and SYGVKD. This CDR3 spans 15 amino acids. V was trimmed by 2 bases and J by 5 bases, leaving 16 bases between them. The CDR3 DNA reads as TGTGCCATCAGTGAGGCGGCCAGGGGGGGGAACGAGCAGTACTTC. Translated: CAISEAARGGNEQYF.

The chain is built from TRBV7-3 and TRBJ2-1, with 8 bases aligning to TRBD2. This CDR3 has 16 residues. Germline V CDR1 and CDR2: SGHTA, FQGTGA. With 4 bases clipped from V and 6 bases from J, the junction kept 11 bases outside the gene matches. The CDR3 region has the DNA TGTGCCAGCAGCTCCCCCAGCGGGAGAGGGACCAATGAGCAGTTCTTC. Translating it yields CASSSPSGRGTNEQFF.